This entry features one TCR beta chain sequence. The treatment denotes: oral pan-JAK inhibitor, 5-10 mg twice daily. The data belong to a study of CD8+ T cells in alopecia areata. The sequencing template was cDNA reverse transcribed from extracted RNA. Here immunoSEQ multiplex PCR was the method, and the copy in TCRdb shows in-frame clones only, minus some. This sample has some 150,000 clones, with around half found just once. V dropped 7 bases and J dropped 3; count of bases not matched to a gene: 8. The germline V gene encodes CDR1 SQVTM and CDR2 ANQGSEA. The CDR3 runs to 15 residues. This receptor was identified in a human donor with alopecia areata. The source was CD8+ T cells sorted from blood, collected at week 4, from a patient treated with tofacitinib. The V and J genes are TRBV29-1 and TRBJ2-6; TRBD1 matches 8 bases. This chain's CDR3 is CSALDRDDGANVLTF. CDR3 DNA: TGCAGCGCCCTGGACAGGGATGATGGGGCCAACGTCCTGACTTTC. Together with reference TRBV29-1 and TRBJ2-6, the CDR3 gives the full variable domain: SAVISQKPSRDICQRGTSLTIQCQVDSQVTMMFWYRQQPGQSLTLIATANQGSEATYESGFVIDKFPISRPNLTFSTLTVSNMSPEDSSIYLCSALDRDDGANVLTFGAGSRLTVL.